These T cell receptor beta chains were read from a single sample in a study of beta chain features in type 1 diabetes. TCRdb keeps only in-frame clones here, not all; method: immunoSEQ multiplex PCR. The sample includes around 430,000 clones, around 30% of them seen just once. Sequencing input: naive CD4+ T cells from blood. The receptors stem from a young man in good health. The CDR3 runs from the conserved cysteine through the conserved F or W. Each record gives: J gene, D gene, V gene, clone size, CDR3 DNA, CDR3 protein. A D gene is named only where the DNA matches it firmly. Rows may omit the clone size; those that give it use once, few, many or a size class.

J: TRBJ1-1
D: NA
V: TRBV27
size: few
DNA: TGTGCCAGCACTGCCCGTAGGAGCACTGAAGCTTTCTTT
CDR3: CASTARRSTEAFF

J: TRBJ2-3
D: NA
V: TRBV30
size: NA
DNA: TGTGCCTCCAGATGGGACGGGAGAAAGGATACGCAGTATTTT
CDR3: CASRWDGRKDTQYF

J: TRBJ2-3
D: TRBD1
V: TRBV30
size: few
DNA: TGTGCCTGGAGTGTCGACAGGGGGCTCAAAGTGACGCAGTATTTT
CDR3: CAWSVDRGLKVTQYF

J: TRBJ2-1
D: TRBD2
V: TRBV7-9
size: NA
DNA: TGTGCCAGCAGCTTAACGGGACTAGCGGGAGAGCAGTTCTTC
CDR3: CASSLTGLAGEQFF

J: TRBJ2-5
D: NA
V: TRBV29-1
size: NA
DNA: TGCAGCGTTGTTTCTGCACAAGAGACCCAGTACTTC
CDR3: CSVVSAQETQYF

J: TRBJ2-1
D: TRBD2
V: TRBV9
size: few
DNA: TGTGCCAGCGGGCGGGAGATAGGGAGCTCCTACAATGAGCAGTTCTTC
CDR3: CASGREIGSSYNEQFF

J: TRBJ2-5
D: TRBD2
V: TRBV4-2
size: NA
DNA: TGTGCCAGCAGCCAAGATAGAGGAGCGGGGGACCAGTACTTC
CDR3: CASSQDRGAGDQYF

J: TRBJ2-3
D: NA
V: TRBV20-1
size: few
DNA: TGCAGTGCCCCCCTACTAAATACGCAGTATTTT
CDR3: CSAPLLNTQYF

J: TRBJ2-3
D: NA
V: TRBV4-1
size: NA
DNA: TGCGCCAGCAGCCAGGTATCAAAGGGTGCAGATACGCAGTATTTT
CDR3: CASSQVSKGADTQYF

J: TRBJ2-5
D: NA
V: TRBV15
size: NA
DNA: TGTGCCACCAGCAGAGCGGAACGTGGTTTGGCCCAGTACTTC
CDR3: CATSRAERGLAQYF

J: TRBJ1-2
D: NA
V: TRBV4-1
size: NA
DNA: TGCGCCAGCAGCCAGGGAAGGGGTGGCTACACCTTC
CDR3: CASSQGRGGYTF

J: TRBJ2-1
D: TRBD1
V: TRBV29-1
size: few
DNA: TGCAGCGTTGATGGAGGACAGGGGGCCAATGAGCAGTTCTTC
CDR3: CSVDGGQGANEQFF

J: TRBJ2-6
D: NA
V: TRBV18
size: NA
DNA: TGTGCCAGCTCAACCTCGGGCTCTGGGGCCAACGTCCTGACTTTC
CDR3: CASSTSGSGANVLTF

J: TRBJ2-1
D: NA
V: TRBV7-2
size: NA
DNA: TGTGCCAGCAGCTATTCATGGGGCTCCTACAATGAGCAGTTCTTC
CDR3: CASSYSWGSYNEQFF

J: TRBJ2-7
D: TRBD2
V: TRBV15
size: NA
DNA: TGTGCCACCAGCAGAGTGTTATGGAAGCGGGAGGGCTACGAGCAGTACTTC
CDR3: CATSRVLWKREGYEQYF

J: TRBJ2-3
D: NA
V: TRBV4-2
size: NA
DNA: TGTGCCAGCAGCCGAACCAGAGGCACAGATACGCAGTATTTT
CDR3: CASSRTRGTDTQYF